This TCR beta chain was documented in a study of blood T cell repertoires in COVID-19. The data were produced by immunoSEQ multiplex PCR, yet TCRdb's version contains in-frame clones alone and is incomplete. The sample holds about 64,000 clones; 82% are singletons and the top ten take around an eighth. From germline, CDR1 is KGHDR and CDR2 SFDVKD. The CDR3 spans 18 residues. The V and J ends lost 4 bases and 4 bases, in that order; junction bases with no gene match: 14. The sequence was obtained from a human donor in a cohort sampled during active COVID-19. This rearrangement joins TRBV24-1 to TRBJ2-3; 9 nucleotides match TRBD1. Sequenced: peripheral blood. This chain's CDR3 is CATSDLPGNRGLPDTQYF. The CDR3 DNA sequence: TGTGCCACCAGTGACCTCCCCGGAAACAGGGGGCTGCCAGATACGCAGTATTTT.